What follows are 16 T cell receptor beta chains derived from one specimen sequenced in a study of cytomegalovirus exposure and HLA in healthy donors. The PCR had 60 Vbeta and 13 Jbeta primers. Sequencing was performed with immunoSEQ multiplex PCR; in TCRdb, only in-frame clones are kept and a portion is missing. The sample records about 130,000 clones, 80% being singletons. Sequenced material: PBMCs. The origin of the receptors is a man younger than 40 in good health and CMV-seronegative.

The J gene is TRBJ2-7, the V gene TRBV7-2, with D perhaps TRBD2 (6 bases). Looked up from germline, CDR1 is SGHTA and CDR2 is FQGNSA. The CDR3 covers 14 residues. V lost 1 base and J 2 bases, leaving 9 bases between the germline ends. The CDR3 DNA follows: TGTGCCAGCAGCTTAGGGGGAGGTACCTACGAGCAGTACTTC. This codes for CASSLGGGTYEQYF.

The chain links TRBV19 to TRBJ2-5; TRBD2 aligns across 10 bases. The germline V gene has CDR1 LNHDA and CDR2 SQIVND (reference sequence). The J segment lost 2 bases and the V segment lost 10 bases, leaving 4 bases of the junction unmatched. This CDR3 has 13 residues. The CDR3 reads CATPGLAQETQYF. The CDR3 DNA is TGTGCCACTCCGGGACTAGCGCAAGAGACCCAGTACTTC.

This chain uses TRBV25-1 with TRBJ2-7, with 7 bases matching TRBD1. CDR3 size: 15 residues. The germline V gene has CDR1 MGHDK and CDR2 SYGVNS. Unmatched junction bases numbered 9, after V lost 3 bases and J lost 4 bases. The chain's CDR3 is CASSDRAPGGYEQYF. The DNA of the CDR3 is TGTGCCAGCAGTGACCGAGCCCCAGGGGGTTACGAGCAGTACTTC.

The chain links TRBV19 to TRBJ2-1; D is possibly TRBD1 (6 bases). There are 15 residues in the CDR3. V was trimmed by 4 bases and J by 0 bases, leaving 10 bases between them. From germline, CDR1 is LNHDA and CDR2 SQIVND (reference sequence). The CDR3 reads CASSTQGSSYNEQFF. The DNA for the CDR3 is TGTGCCAGTAGTACACAGGGAAGCTCCTACAATGAGCAGTTCTTC.

The CDR3 spells CAISETSGLNEKLFF. The CDR3 nucleotides are TGTGCCATCAGTGAGACGTCAGGGCTTAATGAAAAACTGTTTTTT. The J gene is TRBJ1-4, the V gene TRBV10-3; perhaps TRBD1 as D (5 bases). This CDR3 is built from 15 residues. Germline V CDR1 and CDR2: ENHRY, SYGVKD. Trimming removed 2 bases at V and 4 bases at J, with 11 bases between.

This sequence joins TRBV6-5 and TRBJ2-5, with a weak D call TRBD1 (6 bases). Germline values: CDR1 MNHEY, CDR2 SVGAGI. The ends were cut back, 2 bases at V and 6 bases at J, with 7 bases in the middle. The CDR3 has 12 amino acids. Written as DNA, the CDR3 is TGTGCCAGCAGTTACCAGGGGCAGACCCAGTACTTC. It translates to CASSYQGQTQYF.

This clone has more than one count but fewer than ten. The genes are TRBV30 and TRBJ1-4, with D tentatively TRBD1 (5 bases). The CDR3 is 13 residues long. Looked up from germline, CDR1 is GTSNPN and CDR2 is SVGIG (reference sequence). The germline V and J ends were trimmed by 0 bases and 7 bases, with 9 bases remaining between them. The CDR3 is CAWSVQVGEKLFF. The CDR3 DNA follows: TGTGCCTGGAGTGTACAGGTCGGTGAAAAACTGTTTTTT. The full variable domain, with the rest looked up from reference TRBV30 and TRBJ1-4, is SQTIHQWPATLVQPVGSPLSLECTVEGTSNPNLYWYRQAAGRGLQLLFYSVGIGQISSEVPQNLSASRPQDRQFILSSKKLLLSDSGFYLCAWSVQVGEKLFFGSGTQLSVL.

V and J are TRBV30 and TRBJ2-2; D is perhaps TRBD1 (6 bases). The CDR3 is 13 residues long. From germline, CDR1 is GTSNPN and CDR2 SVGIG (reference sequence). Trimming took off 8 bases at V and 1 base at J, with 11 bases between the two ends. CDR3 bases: TGTGCCGGGGGCAGGGTGAACACCGGGGAGCTGTTTTTT. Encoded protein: CAGGRVNTGELFF.

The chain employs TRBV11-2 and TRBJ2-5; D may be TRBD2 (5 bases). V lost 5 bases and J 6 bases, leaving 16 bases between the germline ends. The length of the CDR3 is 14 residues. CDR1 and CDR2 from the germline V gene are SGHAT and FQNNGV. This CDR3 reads CASSVTGIGKTQYF. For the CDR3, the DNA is TGTGCCAGCAGCGTGACCGGGATTGGCAAGACCCAGTACTTC.

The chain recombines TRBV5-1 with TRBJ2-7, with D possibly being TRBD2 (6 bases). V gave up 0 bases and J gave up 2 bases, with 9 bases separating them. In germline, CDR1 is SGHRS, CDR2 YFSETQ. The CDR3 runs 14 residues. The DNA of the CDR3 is TGCGCCAGCAGCTTGGGACTAGACCCCTACGAGCAGTACTTC. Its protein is CASSLGLDPYEQYF.

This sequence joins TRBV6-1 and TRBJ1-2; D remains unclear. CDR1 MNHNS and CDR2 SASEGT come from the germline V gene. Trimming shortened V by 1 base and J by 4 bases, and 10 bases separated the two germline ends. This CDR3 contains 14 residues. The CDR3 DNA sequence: TGTGCCAGCAGTGAAGGTCCACGACTCTATGGCTACACCTTC. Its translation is CASSEGPRLYGYTF.

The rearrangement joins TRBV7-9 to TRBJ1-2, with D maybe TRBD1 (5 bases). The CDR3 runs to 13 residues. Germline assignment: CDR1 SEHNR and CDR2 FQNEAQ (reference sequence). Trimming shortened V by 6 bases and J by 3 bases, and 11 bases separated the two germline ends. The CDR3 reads CASSSTGDYGYTF. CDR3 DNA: TGTGCCAGCAGTTCTACAGGCGACTATGGCTACACCTTC.

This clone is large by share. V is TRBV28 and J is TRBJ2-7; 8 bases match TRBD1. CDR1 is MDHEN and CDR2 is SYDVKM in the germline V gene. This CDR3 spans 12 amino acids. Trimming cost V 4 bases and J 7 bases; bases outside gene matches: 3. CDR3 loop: CASSWTGPEQYF. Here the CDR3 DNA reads TGTGCCAGCAGTTGGACAGGGCCTGAGCAGTACTTC.

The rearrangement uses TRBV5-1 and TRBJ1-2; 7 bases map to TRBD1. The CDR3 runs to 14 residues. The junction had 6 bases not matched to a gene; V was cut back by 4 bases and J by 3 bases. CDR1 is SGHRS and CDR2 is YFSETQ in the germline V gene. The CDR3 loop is CASSRTGEYYGYTF. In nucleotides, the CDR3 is TGCGCCAGCAGCAGAACAGGGGAGTACTATGGCTACACCTTC.

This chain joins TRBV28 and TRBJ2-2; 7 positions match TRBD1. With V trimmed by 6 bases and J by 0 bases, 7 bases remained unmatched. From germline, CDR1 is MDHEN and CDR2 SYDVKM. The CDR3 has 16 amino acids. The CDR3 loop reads CASSPGTVANTGELFF. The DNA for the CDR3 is TGTGCCAGCAGCCCCGGGACAGTCGCGAACACCGGGGAGCTGTTTTTT.

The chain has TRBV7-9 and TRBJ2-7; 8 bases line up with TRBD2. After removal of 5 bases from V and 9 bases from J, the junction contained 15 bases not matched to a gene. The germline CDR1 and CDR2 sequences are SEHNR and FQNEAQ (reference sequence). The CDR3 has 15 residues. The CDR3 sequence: CASSPRQSGGLGQYF. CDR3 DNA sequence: TGTGCCAGCAGCCCTAGACAGAGCGGGGGACTCGGGCAGTACTTC.